The 8 T cell receptor beta chains below were found in one sample sequenced in a study of CD8+ T cells in alopecia areata (dated by TCRdb to the late 2010s). According to the study, the label for this sample's time point signals: baseline before oral tofacitinib. Libraries were built with the immunoSEQ multiplex PCR assay. RNA was extracted from all samples and reverse transcribed into cDNA as template for TCR sequencing. TCRdb stores this immuneACCESS table with in-frame sequences only. Part of the clones is absent; in the studies checked, under half of the shortfall reflects unresolved V genes, and no reason is known for the rest. The sample table contains about 150,000 clones; only one count was recorded for around 50% of them. 5% to 7% of the sample rests with the top ten. The sequenced sample was CD4+ T cells sorted from blood, obtained at week 0. These receptors were obtained from a human donor with alopecia areata.

The chain combines TRBV7-9 with TRBJ2-5, with 11 bases lining up with TRBD2. V was clipped by 2 bases and J by 5 bases; unmatched bases: 7. The CDR3 sequence is 16 residues long. Germline V gives CDR1 SEHNR, CDR2 FQNEAQ (reference sequence). CDR3 in amino acids: CASSLPGTSGGETQYF. The CDR3 nucleotides read TGTGCCAGCAGCTTACCCGGGACTAGCGGTGGGGAGACCCAGTACTTC.

This sequence joins TRBV9 and TRBJ2-1; D may be TRBD2 (6 bases). Trimming cost V 4 bases and J 8 bases, with 13 bases left between them. From germline, CDR1 is SGDLS and CDR2 YYNGEE. The CDR3 is 13 amino acids. The CDR3 DNA reads TGTGCCAGCAGCCCGGGACTCCTCGATGAGCAGTTCTTC. Amino acids: CASSPGLLDEQFF.

The chain couples TRBV10-3 to TRBJ1-5; no clear D gene. Germline V gives CDR1 ENHRY, CDR2 SYGVKD. CDR3 length: 15 amino acids. Trimming left V 3 bases short and J 8 bases short, with 17 bases between. CDR3 DNA: TGTGCCATCAGTGAAGTTATGGACCGGCGGGAGCCCCAGCATTTT. Residues: CAISEVMDRREPQHF.

The chain has TRBV2 and TRBJ2-7, with TRBD1 matching over 8 bases. The CDR3 covers 15 residues. Germline CDR1 and CDR2: SNHLY and FYNNEI. Trimming at V came to 9 bases and at J to 3 bases, leaving 13 bases not matched to a gene. The CDR3 coding sequence is TGTGCCAGTCGGGCGAACAGGGGGATGAACTACGAGCAGTACTTC. Its translation is CASRANRGMNYEQYF.

This clone was detected only a few times. The chain combines TRBV11-1 with TRBJ2-1; 7 bases line up with TRBD1. CDR1 SGHAT and CDR2 FQDESV come from the germline V gene (reference sequence). CDR3 length: 13 residues. Germline trimming cut 6 bases from V and 4 bases from J; bases unmatched to any gene: 3. The CDR3 nucleotides are TGTGCCAGCAGGCCGGGACAGTACAATGAGCAGTTCTTC. Protein product: CASRPGQYNEQFF.

The chain joins TRBV29-1 to TRBJ1-2, with 7 bases matching TRBD1. CDR1 and CDR2 from the germline V gene are SQVTM and ANQGSEA. With V trimmed by 7 bases and J by 2 bases, 4 bases remained unmatched. CDR3 length: 12 residues. The CDR3 DNA follows: TGCAGCGGTGGGACAGAGAACTATGGCTACACCTTC. This codes for CSGGTENYGYTF.

The chain is built from TRBV7-9 and TRBJ2-2; D is unresolved. The CDR3 consists of 13 residues. The V end was cut by 1 base, the J end by 3 bases, with 3 bases between. Germline CDR1 is SEHNR and CDR2 is FQNEAQ (reference sequence). The CDR3 is CASSLVYTGELFF. CDR3 nucleotide sequence: TGTGCCAGCAGCTTAGTATACACCGGGGAGCTGTTTTTT.

This chain links TRBV7-2 with TRBJ2-5; 10 positions match TRBD2. V was clipped by 5 bases and J by 5 bases; unmatched bases: 8. This CDR3 is 15 amino acids long. CDR1 SGHTA and CDR2 FQGNSA come from the germline V gene. CDR3 DNA: TGTGCCAGCAGCCCCCAACTAGCGGGGCAGGAGACCCAGTACTTC. Its protein product is CASSPQLAGQETQYF.